What follows describes a single T cell receptor (beta chain). The data were taken from a study of blood T cell repertoires in COVID-19. Turning to the study itself: Acute and convalescent COVID-19 specimens originated in the United States, Italy and Spain. From T cells, B-cell-depleted T cells, or PBMCs came the material, which was cDNA or gDNA.

Authors' data handling: How many nucleated cells were present was estimated from reference gene primer amplification. Profiling relied on immunoSEQ multiplex PCR, and the TCRdb table lists in-frame clones only, not all of them. V, J and clone size were drawn from that table, and D and trimming were deduced from the DNA. The table has fewer than 300,000 clones, 86% seen once; the top ten hold around a tenth. V was trimmed by 5 bases and J by 3 bases, leaving 4 bases between them. The CDR3 sequence is 11 residues long. Germline V gene sequence: CDR1 MGHDK, CDR2 SYGVNS. The sequence was collected from a man aged 35 to 55 who had recovered from COVID-19. The chain combines TRBV25-1 with TRBJ2-5; D gene uncertain. What was sequenced was peripheral blood. The CDR3 DNA sequence: TGTGCCAGCAGTTTCAAAGAGACCCAGTACTTC. It translates to CASSFKETQYF. Using reference TRBV25-1 and TRBJ2-5 for the parts outside the CDR3, the full variable domain is EADIYQTPRYLVIGTGKKITLECSQTMGHDKMYWYQQDPGMELHLIHYSYGVNSTEKGDLSSESTVSRIRTEHFPLTLESARPSHTSQYLCASSFKETQYFGPGTRLLVL.